These 24 T cell receptor beta chains came from one sample sequenced in a study of PD-1 and CTLA-4 blockade in melanoma. Only in-frame clones appear in the TCRdb table, and some are missing; sequencing was by immunoSEQ multiplex PCR. The sample holds 20,000 to 25,000 clones, 88% seen once. Sequencing was performed on CD8+ T cells from peripheral blood, taken before anti-PD-1 treatment. Receptor source: a human donor with melanoma.

The chain uses TRBV11-2 and TRBJ2-5; 12 nucleotides align to TRBD2. Losses at the gene ends were 3 bases for V and 2 bases for J; bases not matched to a gene: 10. The CDR3 is made up of 18 amino acids. Germline V gene lookup returns CDR1 SGHAT and CDR2 FQNNGV. CDR3 DNA: TGTGCCAGCAGCTTTAGACTAGCGGGGGCCCTCCAACAAGAGACCCAGTACTTC. Its protein is CASSFRLAGALQQETQYF.

V is TRBV5-5 and J is TRBJ2-7; 9 bases are a match to TRBD1. The CDR3 has 17 residues. The ends lost 0 bases at V and 0 bases at J; junction bases unmatched: 7. The germline V gene has CDR1 SGHKS and CDR2 YYEKEE (reference sequence). CDR3 in amino acids: CASSLEGGQGGSYEQYF. The DNA for the CDR3 is TGTGCCAGCAGCTTGGAAGGGGGACAGGGAGGCTCCTACGAGCAGTACTTC.

The V gene is TRBV7-9, the J gene TRBJ1-1; 7 nucleotides align to TRBD1. CDR1 and CDR2 (germline): SEHNR, FQNEAQ (reference sequence). The CDR3 consists of 12 residues. Trimming cost V 6 bases and J 8 bases; bases outside gene matches: 6. In nucleotides, the CDR3 is TGTGCCAGCAGGCAGGGACAGCGAGAAGCTTTCTTT. This sequence encodes CASRQGQREAFF.

The chain recombines TRBV4-1 with TRBJ2-7; tentative D call: TRBD2 (5 bases). Trimming left V 4 bases short and J 0 bases short, with 13 bases between. The CDR3 extends over 15 amino acids. The germline V gene encodes CDR1 MGHRA and CDR2 YSYEKL. In DNA form, the CDR3 reads TGCGCCAGCAGCCCGGAGGAGGATAGCTCCTACGAGCAGTACTTC. Residues: CASSPEEDSSYEQYF.

The count of this clone is one. The chain has TRBV11-2 and TRBJ1-2; TRBD1 aligns across 7 bases. CDR1 SGHAT and CDR2 FQNNGV come from the germline V gene. Trimming removed 1 base from V and 4 bases from J; junction bases left unmatched: 6. The CDR3 runs to 15 residues. CDR3 DNA: TGTGCCAGCAGCTTAGGTGGAGGGGGCGCCTATGGCTACACCTTC. It specifies CASSLGGGGAYGYTF.

The chain has TRBV4-1 and TRBJ1-5, with 11 bases lining up with TRBD1. The CDR3 spans 17 residues. The V and J ends lost 6 bases and 6 bases, in that order; junction bases with no gene match: 13. Germline CDR1 MGHRA, CDR2 YSYEKL. The CDR3 loop reads CASSRRSGTGGVQPQHF. The CDR3 region has the DNA TGCGCCAGCAGTCGGCGCTCCGGGACAGGGGGTGTTCAGCCCCAGCATTTT.

The CDR3 bases are TGTGCCAGCAGTTTATCAGGGGCTACGGGCTACACCTTC. This encodes CASSLSGATGYTF. The chain has TRBV27 and TRBJ1-2; weak D call: TRBD1 (5 bases). This CDR3 contains 13 residues. Trimming left V 0 bases short and J 8 bases short, with 10 bases between. CDR1 is MNHEY and CDR2 is SMNVEV in the germline V gene (reference sequence).

The chain recombines TRBV10-3 with TRBJ1-1; D is unclear. Trimming stripped 3 bases from V and 1 base from J, with 9 bases between. Germline V gene lookup returns CDR1 ENHRY and CDR2 SYGVKD. The CDR3 totals 14 residues. The CDR3 reads CAISERSTNTEAFF. Written as DNA, the CDR3 is TGTGCCATCAGTGAAAGGAGTACGAACACTGAAGCTTTCTTT.

This chain joins TRBV7-9 and TRBJ1-1; D is unresolved. The CDR3 covers 15 residues. Germline V CDR1 and CDR2: SEHNR, FQNEAQ (reference sequence). V was cut by 5 bases and J by 0 bases, with 13 bases left in between. The DNA of the CDR3 is TGTGCCAGCAGCCGATCGACGGATATGAACACTGAAGCTTTCTTT. This gives the protein CASSRSTDMNTEAFF.

The CDR3 loop reads CAISDRTSNQPQHF. In nucleotides, the CDR3 is TGTGCCATCAGTGACAGAACTAGCAATCAGCCCCAGCATTTT. This chain connects TRBV10-3 to TRBJ1-5; no reliable D call. Trimming removed 3 bases at V and 0 bases at J, with 6 bases between. This CDR3 is 14 amino acids long. Germline lookup yields CDR1 ENHRY and CDR2 SYGVKD.

J is TRBJ2-1 and V is TRBV2; 12 bases agree with TRBD2. V was pared by 9 bases and J by 6 bases, with 6 bases of the junction left unmatched. Germline CDR1 reads SNHLY; CDR2 reads FYNNEI. The CDR3 has 14 amino acids. The CDR3 DNA follows: TGTGCCAGTCTTCTAGCGGGGGGGCCCAATGAGCAGTTCTTC. Translated, it gives CASLLAGGPNEQFF.

V usage is TRBV5-1 and J usage is TRBJ1-6; 10 bases are a match to TRBD1. The V segment lost 4 bases and the J segment 8 bases; nucleotides outside the gene matches: 9. The CDR3 length is 16 residues. The germline gives CDR1 SGHRS, CDR2 YFSETQ. The CDR3 protein is CASSLGAGTGDSPLHF. The CDR3 region has the DNA TGCGCCAGCAGCCTTGGGGCCGGGACAGGGGATTCACCCCTCCACTTT.

The chain joins TRBV5-6 to TRBJ2-7; tentative D call: TRBD2 (6 bases). Germline assignment: CDR1 SGHDT and CDR2 YYEEEE. This CDR3 spans 12 amino acids. The ends were cut back, 3 bases at V and 4 bases at J, with 8 bases in the middle. The CDR3 sequence is CASSSGGYEQYF. Here the CDR3 DNA reads TGTGCCAGCAGCTCAGGAGGGTACGAGCAGTACTTC.

The J gene is TRBJ2-1, the V gene TRBV6-5; TRBD2 aligns across 8 bases. This CDR3 is built from 15 residues. Trimming took 8 bases from V and 1 from J; bases not matched to a gene: 7. Germline V gene data show CDR1 as MNHEY and CDR2 as SVGAGI. CDR3 DNA sequence: TGTGCCAGCGGCAGCGGGGGCGGGTCCTACAATGAGCAGTTCTTC. It translates to CASGSGGGSYNEQFF.

The chain carries TRBV4-1 and TRBJ1-2; no firm D call. Germline V gene data show CDR1 as MGHRA and CDR2 as YSYEKL. The V gene lost 1 base and the J gene lost 1 base, with 7 bases spanning the gap. There are 14 residues in the CDR3. CDR3 in DNA: TGCGCCAGCAGCCAAGCGTCTGATAACTATGGCTACACCTTC. As protein: CASSQASDNYGYTF.

The V gene is TRBV27, the J gene TRBJ2-1, with a weak D call TRBD2 (6 bases). Deletions cut 10 bases from V and 7 bases from J, with 20 bases between. The CDR3 has 14 residues. Looked up from germline, CDR1 is MNHEY and CDR2 is SMNVEV (reference sequence). The CDR3 loop reads CATSLITGGNEQFF. In nucleotides, the CDR3 is TGTGCCACCTCCCTAATCACAGGAGGGAATGAGCAGTTCTTC.

This clone turned up a few times. The rearrangement links TRBV2 to TRBJ1-4; no clear D. V lost 8 bases, J lost 3 bases, and 7 bases lay in between. Looked up from germline, CDR1 is SNHLY and CDR2 is FYNNEI. This CDR3 comprises 12 residues. For the CDR3, the DNA is TGTGCCAGCCGTTACGCTAATGAAAAACTGTTTTTT. It translates to CASRYANEKLFF.

The chain couples TRBV6-5 to TRBJ1-2; tentatively, D is TRBD1 (5 bases). CDR3 length: 13 amino acids. Germline assignment: CDR1 MNHEY and CDR2 SVGAGI. With 7 bases removed from V and 4 bases from J, the gap between germline ends came to 13 bases. This CDR3 reads CASTDSSIYGYTF. The CDR3 nucleotides are TGTGCCAGCACCGACAGTTCAATCTATGGCTACACCTTC.

The chain is built from TRBV28 and TRBJ2-1; TRBD2 matches 14 bases. Germline CDR1 reads MDHEN; CDR2 reads SYDVKM. This CDR3 has 16 amino acids. With 5 bases clipped from V and 8 bases from J, the junction kept 8 bases outside the gene matches. CDR3 sequence: CASSKRTSGGRDEQFF. As DNA, the CDR3 is TGTGCCAGCAGTAAACGGACTAGCGGGGGGAGGGATGAGCAGTTCTTC.

The chain employs TRBV5-4 and TRBJ2-1; D gene uncertain. The germline V gene has CDR1 SGHNT and CDR2 YYREEE (reference sequence). CDR3 length: 11 residues. Trimming stripped 3 bases from V and 10 bases from J, with 8 bases between. The CDR3 reads CASSSSVEQFF. The CDR3 bases are TGTGCCAGCAGCTCGTCTGTGGAGCAGTTCTTC.

This chain uses TRBV6-5 with TRBJ2-7; D ambiguous. This CDR3 is 10 amino acids long. Germline assignment: CDR1 MNHEY and CDR2 SVGAGI. Trimming cost V 2 bases and J 6 bases, with 2 bases left between them. CDR3 bases: TGTGCCAGCAGTTACCCCGAGCAGTACTTC. It yields the protein CASSYPEQYF.

The V gene is TRBV5-6, the J gene TRBJ2-1; D is perhaps TRBD1 (5 bases). The V end lost 4 bases, the J end lost 3 bases, and 11 bases lay between the germline ends. The CDR3 runs to 14 residues. CDR1 and CDR2 from the germline V gene are SGHDT and YYEEEE. The CDR3 DNA reads TGTGCCAGCAGCCCCAGGGTAATCTACAATGAGCAGTTCTTC. This encodes CASSPRVIYNEQFF.

This rearrangement joins TRBV27 to TRBJ2-1; 11 bases map to TRBD2. V trimming: 10 bases; J trimming: 6 bases; junction bases outside the gene matches: 11. This CDR3 region has 15 residues. Per the germline V gene, CDR1 is MNHEY and CDR2 is SMNVEV (reference sequence). CDR3 nucleotide sequence: TGTGCCACCAAAAAGGGACTAGCGGTGATCAATGAGCAGTTCTTC. It is translated as CATKKGLAVINEQFF.

V usage is TRBV9 and J usage is TRBJ1-1; D may be TRBD1 (5 bases). V lost 4 bases and J 0 bases, leaving 13 bases between the germline ends. CDR1 is SGDLS and CDR2 is YYNGEE in the germline V gene. There are 15 residues in the CDR3. Here the CDR3 reads CASSPRGRVNTEAFF. The CDR3 DNA follows: TGTGCCAGCAGCCCCCGGGGCAGGGTGAACACTGAAGCTTTCTTT.